This T cell receptor beta chain derives from a study of cytomegalovirus exposure and HLA in healthy donors. Study-wide points: It was reportedly the case that the classifier diagnosed cytomegalovirus status with high specificity and sensitivity. Altogether, more than 150 TCR beta chains were recorded as cytomegalovirus-associated. In vitro confirmation showed a few CMV-associated chains to be CMV antigen specific.

Sequenced by immunoSEQ multiplex PCR; TCRdb stores in-frame clones only, minus some. The sample lists hundreds of thousands of clones; roughly 89% were seen once. Of note for this clone: Its specificity is not known. Other DNA sequences in this specimen translate into the identical CDR3.

The sample was PBMCs. The clonotype originates from a woman aged 18-30 years in good health and CMV-seronegative.

As DNA, the CDR3 is TGCGCCAGCAGCTTGGCCGGGGAAGATACGCAGTATTTT. Protein product: CASSLAGEDTQYF. The chain links TRBV5-1 to TRBJ2-3, with a possible D match to TRBD2 (5 bases). Trimming cost V 0 bases and J 5 bases, with 7 bases left between them. The CDR3 contains 13 residues. Looked up from germline, CDR1 is SGHRS and CDR2 is YFSETQ.